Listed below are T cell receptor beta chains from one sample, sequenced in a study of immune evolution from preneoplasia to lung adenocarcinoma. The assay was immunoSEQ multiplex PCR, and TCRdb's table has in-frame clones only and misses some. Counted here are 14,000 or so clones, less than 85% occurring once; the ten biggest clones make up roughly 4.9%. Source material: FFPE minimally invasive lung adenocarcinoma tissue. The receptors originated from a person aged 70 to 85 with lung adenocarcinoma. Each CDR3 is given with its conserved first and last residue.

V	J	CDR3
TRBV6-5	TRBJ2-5	CASSYKAETQYF
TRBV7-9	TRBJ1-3	CASSYDQGNTIYF
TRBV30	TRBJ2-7	CAWSVVGRAGEQYF
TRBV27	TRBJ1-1	CASSRRAGEAFF
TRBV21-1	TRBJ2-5	CASSKEAGGETQYF
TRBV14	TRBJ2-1	CASSQVGTNNEQFF
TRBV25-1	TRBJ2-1	CASSDSGQYNNEQFF
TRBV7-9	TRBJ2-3	CASSPRGQRNTDTQYF
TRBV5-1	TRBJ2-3	CASSLRQGTDTQYF
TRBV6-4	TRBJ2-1	CASSVRTSNEQFF
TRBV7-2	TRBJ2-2	CASRRLAGVPGELFF
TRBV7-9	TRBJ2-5	CASSLGGGETQYF
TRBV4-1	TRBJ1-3	CASSQISAGSWGNTIYF
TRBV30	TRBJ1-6	CAWSLFSSYNSPLHF
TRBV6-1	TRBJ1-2	CASKANYGYTF
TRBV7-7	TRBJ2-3	CASSSGAADTQYF
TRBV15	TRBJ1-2	CATSRPPGGGGVGYTF
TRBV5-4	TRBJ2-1	CASSLPTSGEGNEQFF
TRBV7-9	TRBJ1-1	CASSHGGNTEAFF
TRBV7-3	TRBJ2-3	CASSSGQTDTQYF
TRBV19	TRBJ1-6	CASTLSRRYNSPLHF
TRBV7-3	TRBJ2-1	CASSLTTGVAYNEQFF
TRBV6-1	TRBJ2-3	CASRAGASTDTQYF
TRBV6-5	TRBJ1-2	CASRPDTYYGYTF
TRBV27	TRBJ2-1	CASSLSFAREQFF
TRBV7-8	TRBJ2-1	CASSLPGREQFF
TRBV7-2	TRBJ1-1	CASSLNSHSEAFF
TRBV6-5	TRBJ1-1	CASLTGAAEAFF
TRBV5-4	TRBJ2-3	CASSLGASGYTDTQYF
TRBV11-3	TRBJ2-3	CASSLGGGSDTQYF
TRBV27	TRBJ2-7	CASSSKQDQVYEQYF
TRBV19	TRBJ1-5	CASSEPGGGQPQHF
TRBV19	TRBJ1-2	CASSTWTAVNYGYTF
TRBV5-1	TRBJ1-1	CASSRGQGTNTEAFF
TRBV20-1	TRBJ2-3	CSASPGDTQYF
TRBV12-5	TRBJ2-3	CASGSPGGTQYF
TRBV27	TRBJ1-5	CASSVQAWGQPQHF
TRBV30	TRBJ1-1	CAWNLVRGHTEAFF
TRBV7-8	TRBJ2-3	CASSTAGQGDTQYF
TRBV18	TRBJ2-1	CASSPRAGLNEQFF
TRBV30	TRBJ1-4	CACYRGGTTYEKLFF
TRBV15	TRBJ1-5	CATSRGQASNQPQHF
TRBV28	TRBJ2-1	CASSPSWEQFF
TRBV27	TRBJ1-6	CASSFDRGGNSPLHF
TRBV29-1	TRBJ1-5	CSVGAGEGQPQHF
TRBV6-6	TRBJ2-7	CASSRPTVQNDEQYF
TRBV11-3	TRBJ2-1	CASSLVSGTYNEQFF
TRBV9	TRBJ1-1	CASRADSGTEAFF
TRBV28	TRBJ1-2	CASSFRVYGYTF
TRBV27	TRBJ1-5	CASSFRSDRGISNQPQHF
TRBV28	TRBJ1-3	CASNLGLQGNTIYF
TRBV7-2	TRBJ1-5	CASSIGSLGANQPQHF